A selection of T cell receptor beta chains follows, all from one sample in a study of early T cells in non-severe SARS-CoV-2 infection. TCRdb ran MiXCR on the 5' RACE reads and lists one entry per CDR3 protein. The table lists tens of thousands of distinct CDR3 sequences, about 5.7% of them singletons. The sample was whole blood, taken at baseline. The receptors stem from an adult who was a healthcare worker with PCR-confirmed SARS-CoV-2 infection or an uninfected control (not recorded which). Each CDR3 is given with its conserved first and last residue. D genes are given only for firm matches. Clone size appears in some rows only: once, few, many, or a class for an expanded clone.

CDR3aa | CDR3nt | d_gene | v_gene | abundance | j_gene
CATSGQGETGELFF | TGTGCCACCAGTGGACAGGGGGAGACCGGGGAGCTGTTTTTT | TRBD1 | TRBV24-1 | many | TRBJ2-2
CASSLGQGVVEAFF | TGTGCCAGCAGTTTAGGGCAGGGGGTGGTTGAAGCTTTCTTT | TRBD1 | TRBV12-3/TRBV12-4 | many | TRBJ1-1
CASSFGGYEQYF | TGTGCCAGCAGTTTCGGAGGATACGAGCAGTACTTC | - | TRBV12-3/TRBV12-4 | few | TRBJ2-7
CATTVDPGRGVITGELFF | TGTGCCACCACTGTAGACCCAGGCAGGGGCGTGATCACCGGGGAGCTGTTTTTT | - | TRBV7-8 | - | TRBJ2-2
CASMRRPGPSGETQYF | TGTGCCAGCATGAGGCGGCCGGGACCCAGCGGGGAGACCCAGTACTTC | - | TRBV6-2/TRBV6-3 | - | TRBJ2-5
CSVEGSNPEQYF | TGCAGCGTTGAAGGGAGTAATCCCGAGCAGTACTTC | - | TRBV29-1 | few | TRBJ2-7
CASSDEETQYF | TGTGCCAGCAGTGATGAAGAGACCCAGTACTTC | - | TRBV2 | few | TRBJ2-5
CASSAQGLDKQYF | TGTGCCAGCAGCGCCCAGGGACTAGATAAGCAGTATTTT | TRBD2 | TRBV9 | few | TRBJ2-3
CASSPTLTGDTGEQYF | TGTGCCAGCAGCCCTACATTGACAGGGGATACGGGCGAGCAGTACTTC | TRBD1 | TRBV5-7 | few | TRBJ2-7
CASSLSLGTSIDEQFF | TGTGCCAGCAGCTTATCACTCGGGACTAGCATCGATGAGCAGTTCTTC | TRBD2 | TRBV5-5 | many | TRBJ2-1
CASSLGYKTQYF | TGTGCCAGCAGCTTAGGTTATAAGACCCAGTACTTC | - | TRBV11-2 | many | TRBJ2-5
CASKGYGEKLFF | TGTGCCAGCAAGGGCTACGGTGAAAAACTGTTTTTT | - | TRBV6-2/TRBV6-3 | many | TRBJ1-4
CANSLGQAEGYEQYF | TGTGCCAACAGTTTGGGGCAGGCTGAAGGCTACGAGCAGTACTTC | - | TRBV12-3/TRBV12-4 | - | TRBJ2-7
CAIGQSGGLQETQYF | TGTGCCATCGGCCAATCGGGGGGCCTACAAGAGACCCAGTACTTC | - | TRBV10-3 | many | TRBJ2-5
CSALQGNQPQHF | TGCAGTGCGTTACAGGGCAATCAGCCCCAGCATTTT | - | TRBV20-1 | few | TRBJ1-5
CSGTRGGEQYF | TGCAGTGGAACTCGCGGAGGCGAGCAGTACTTC | - | TRBV20-1 | - | TRBJ2-7